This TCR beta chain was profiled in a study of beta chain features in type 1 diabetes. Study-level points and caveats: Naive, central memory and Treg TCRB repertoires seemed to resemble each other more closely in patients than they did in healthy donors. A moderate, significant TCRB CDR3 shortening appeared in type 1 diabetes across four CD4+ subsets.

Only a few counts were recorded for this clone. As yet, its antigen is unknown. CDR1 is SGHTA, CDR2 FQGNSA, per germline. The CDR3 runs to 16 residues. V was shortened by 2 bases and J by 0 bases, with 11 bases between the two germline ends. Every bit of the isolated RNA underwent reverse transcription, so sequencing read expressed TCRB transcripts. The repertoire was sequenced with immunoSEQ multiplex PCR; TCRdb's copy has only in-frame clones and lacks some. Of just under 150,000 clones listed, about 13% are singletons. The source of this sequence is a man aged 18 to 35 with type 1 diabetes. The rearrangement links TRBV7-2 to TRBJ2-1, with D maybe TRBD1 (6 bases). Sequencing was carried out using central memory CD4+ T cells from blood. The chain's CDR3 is CASSLIGGRSYNEQFF. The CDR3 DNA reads TGTGCCAGCAGCTTAATAGGGGGACGCTCCTACAATGAGCAGTTCTTC. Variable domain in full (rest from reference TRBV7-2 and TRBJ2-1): GAGVSQSPSNKVTEKGKDVELRCDPISGHTALYWYRQSLGQGLEFLIYFQGNSAPDKSGLPSDRFSAERTGGSVSTLTIQRTQQEDSAVYLCASSLIGGRSYNEQFFGPGTRLTVL.